This T cell receptor (beta chain) was retrieved from a study of cytomegalovirus exposure and HLA in healthy donors. The wider study: T cells numbering around 190 million yielded roughly 120 million unique TCR beta sequences in an earlier analysis.

PCR employed 60 Vbeta and 13 Jbeta primers. Clones were read by immunoSEQ multiplex PCR, and TCRdb kept only the in-frame ones, dropping some. The data contain approximately 59,000 clones, approximately 70% of them seen just once; the ten biggest clones take up less than 20%. This CDR3 region has 13 residues. Per the germline V gene, CDR1 is LGHNA and CDR2 is YNFKEQ. The ends were cut back, 4 bases at V and 3 bases at J, with 10 bases in the middle. All donors participated as healthy donors of bone marrow. The sequencing sample was made of PBMCs. The sequence derives from a man aged 35-49 years in good health and CMV-seropositive. This rearrangement joins TRBV4-2 to TRBJ2-7; no clear D. The CDR3 bases are TGTGCCAGCAGCCTCCCCTTAGTCTACGAGCAGTACTTC. This gives the protein CASSLPLVYEQYF.